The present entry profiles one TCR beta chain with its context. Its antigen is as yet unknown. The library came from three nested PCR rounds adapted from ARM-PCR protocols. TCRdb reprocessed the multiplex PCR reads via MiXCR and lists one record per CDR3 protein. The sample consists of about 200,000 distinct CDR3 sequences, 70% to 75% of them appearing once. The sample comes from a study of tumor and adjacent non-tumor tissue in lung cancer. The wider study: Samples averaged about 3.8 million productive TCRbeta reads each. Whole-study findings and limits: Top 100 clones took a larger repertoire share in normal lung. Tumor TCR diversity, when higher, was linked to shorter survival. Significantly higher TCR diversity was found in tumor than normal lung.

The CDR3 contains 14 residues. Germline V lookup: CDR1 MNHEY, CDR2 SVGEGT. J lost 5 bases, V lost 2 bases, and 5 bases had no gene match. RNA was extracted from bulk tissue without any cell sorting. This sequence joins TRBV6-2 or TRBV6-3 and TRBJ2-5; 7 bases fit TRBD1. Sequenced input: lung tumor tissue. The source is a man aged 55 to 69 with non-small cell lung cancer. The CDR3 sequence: CASSYLRRGETQYF. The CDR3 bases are TGTGCCAGCAGTTACCTCCGCAGGGGGGAGACCCAGTACTTC.